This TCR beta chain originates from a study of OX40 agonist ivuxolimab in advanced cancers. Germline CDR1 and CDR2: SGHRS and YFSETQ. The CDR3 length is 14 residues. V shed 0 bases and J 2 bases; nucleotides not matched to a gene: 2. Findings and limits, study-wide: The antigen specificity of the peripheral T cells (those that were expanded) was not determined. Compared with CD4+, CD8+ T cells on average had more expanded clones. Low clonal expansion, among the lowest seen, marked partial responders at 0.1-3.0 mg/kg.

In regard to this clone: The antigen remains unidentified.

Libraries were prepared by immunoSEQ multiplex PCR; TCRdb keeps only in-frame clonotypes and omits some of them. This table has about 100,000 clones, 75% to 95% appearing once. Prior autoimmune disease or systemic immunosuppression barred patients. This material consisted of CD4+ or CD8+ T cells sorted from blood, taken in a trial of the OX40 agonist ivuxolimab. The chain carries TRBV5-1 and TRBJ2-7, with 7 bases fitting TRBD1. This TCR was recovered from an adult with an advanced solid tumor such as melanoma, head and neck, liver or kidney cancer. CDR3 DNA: TGCGCCAGCAGCTTGGGGGGGACAGCCTACGAGCAGTACTTC. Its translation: CASSLGGTAYEQYF. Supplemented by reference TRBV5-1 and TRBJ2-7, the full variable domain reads KAGVTQTPRYLIKTRGQQVTLSCSPISGHRSVSWYQQTPGQGLQFLFEYFSETQRNKGNFPGRFSGRQFSNSRSEMNVSTLELGDSALYLCASSLGGTAYEQYFGPGTRLTVT.